The text below deals with one TCR beta chain. Antigen unknown. These data belong to a study of glioma-infiltrating T cells after dendritic cell vaccination. Study at large: Dendritic cell vaccination trial patients had either newly diagnosed or recurrent glioblastoma. Three intradermal dendritic cell vaccine injections were given every two weeks.

The ends were cut back, 3 bases at V and 6 bases at J, with 20 bases in the middle. There are 16 residues in the CDR3. CDR1 is SGHNT, CDR2 YYREEE, per germline (reference sequence). Primers: 60 V beta forward and 13 J beta reverse. TCRdb's table, derived via immunoSEQ multiplex PCR, lists solely in-frame clones and lacks some. The data hold approximately 92,000 clones, with 80% observed a single time. General study points: Patients with more pretreatment TILs had longer time to progression and survival.

Sample time point: after dendritic cell vaccination, including at tumor progression/relapse. This chain joins TRBV5-4 and TRBJ2-3; D might be TRBD1 (5 bases). This TCR was sampled from a human donor with glioblastoma. The sequences come from blood, collected after dendritic cell vaccination. The CDR3 sequence is CASSSGQGRFPDTQYF. DNA for the CDR3: TGTGCCAGCAGCTCTGGCCAGGGTAGGTTTCCGGATACGCAGTATTTT.